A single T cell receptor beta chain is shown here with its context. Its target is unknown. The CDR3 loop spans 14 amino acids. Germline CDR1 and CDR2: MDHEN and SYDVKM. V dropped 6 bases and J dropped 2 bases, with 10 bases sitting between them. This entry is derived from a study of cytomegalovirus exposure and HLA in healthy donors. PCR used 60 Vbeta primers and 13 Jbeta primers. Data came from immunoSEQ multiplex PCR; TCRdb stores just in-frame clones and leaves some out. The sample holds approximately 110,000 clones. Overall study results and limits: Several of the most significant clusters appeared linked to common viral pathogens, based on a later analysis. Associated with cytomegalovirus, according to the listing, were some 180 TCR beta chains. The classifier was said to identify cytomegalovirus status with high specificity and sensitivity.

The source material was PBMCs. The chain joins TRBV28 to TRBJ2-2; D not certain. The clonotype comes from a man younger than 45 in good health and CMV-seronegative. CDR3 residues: CASRRNSNTGELFF. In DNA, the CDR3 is TGTGCCAGCAGAAGAAACAGCAACACCGGGGAGCTGTTTTTT.